This passage covers 30 T cell receptor beta chains from one sample sequenced in a study of T cell responses to AZD1222 COVID-19 vaccine (dated by TCRdb to 2020 to 2023). The time point label for this specimen denotes: about 28 days (+/-7) after the second vaccine dose. The method behind the library was the immunoSEQ multiplex PCR assay. TCRdb obtained this table from immuneACCESS and retained in-frame rearrangements with V and J assigned. These tables miss some clones; where compared with another copy, unresolved V genes account for less than half of the shortfall, and the remainder is unexplained. Recorded for this sample are 150,000 to 200,000 clones; about 91% of them occurred a single time. Of the sample, under 1.5% falls within the top ten clones. The specimen was peripheral blood, collected 28 days after the second AZD1222 dose. These receptors were taken from an adult who received the AZD1222 COVID-19 vaccine.

This sequence joins TRBV7-6 and TRBJ1-2; perhaps TRBD1 as D (6 bases). CDR3 length equals 14 residues. Trimming removed 6 bases at V and 9 bases at J, with 20 bases between. Looked up from germline, CDR1 is SGHVS and CDR2 is FNYEAQ. The CDR3: CASSPDWGGLSYTF. In DNA, the CDR3 is TGTGCCAGCAGTCCCGACTGGGGGGGGCTTAGCTACACCTTC.

This clone was observed a single time. This chain links TRBV28 with TRBJ1-1; D might be TRBD1 (5 bases). Trimming cost V 6 bases and J 4 bases, with 21 bases left between them. CDR3 length: 16 residues. Germline V lookup: CDR1 MDHEN, CDR2 SYDVKM. The CDR3 reads CASRPRSWGSPTEAFF. CDR3 bases: TGTGCCAGCAGACCCCGGAGTTGGGGGTCCCCCACTGAAGCTTTCTTT.

The V and J genes are TRBV19 and TRBJ1-2, with 7 bases matching TRBD1. Trimming at V came to 11 bases and at J to 2 bases, leaving 8 bases not matched to a gene. The length of the CDR3 is 13 residues. Germline V lookup: CDR1 LNHDA, CDR2 SQIVND (reference sequence). CDR3 sequence reads: CASRQGTNYGYTF. CDR3 nucleotides: TGTGCCTCAAGACAGGGAACGAACTATGGCTACACCTTC.

The gene calls are TRBV20-1 and TRBJ1-2; perhaps TRBD1 as D (5 bases). Germline CDR1 DFQATT, CDR2 SNEGSKA (reference sequence). Trimming shortened V by 3 bases and J by 7 bases, and 15 bases separated the two germline ends. CDR3 length equals 13 residues. For the CDR3, the DNA is TGCAGTGCTAGTCGGGGGGACGGTTTTGGCTACACCTTC. Translation: CSASRGDGFGYTF.

The rearrangement links TRBV7-9 to TRBJ1-4, with D unresolved. V was trimmed by 4 bases and J by 14 bases, leaving 11 bases between them. Germline lookup yields CDR1 SEHNR and CDR2 FQNEAQ (reference sequence). The CDR3 is 11 residues long. CDR3 nucleotide sequence: TGTGCCAGCAGCTCGCAGTGGGATCTGTTTTTT. Translated: CASSSQWDLFF. Full variable domain (remainder filled in from reference TRBV7-9 and TRBJ1-4): DTGVSQNPRHKITKRGQNVTFRCDPISEHNRLYWYRQTLGQGPEFLTYFQNEAQLEKSRLLSDRFSAERPKGSFSTLEIQRTEQGDSAMYLCASSSQWDLFFGSGTQLSVL.

V and J are TRBV3-1 (or the pseudogene TRBV3-2) and TRBJ2-1; possible D gene TRBD2, 5 bases. The CDR3 spans 13 residues. Germline V gene lookup returns CDR1 LGHDT and CDR2 YNNKEL (reference sequence). V lost 6 bases, J lost 8 bases, and 14 bases lay in between. CDR3: CASSPGAGDEQFF. CDR3 bases: TGTGCCAGCAGTCCAGGAGCCGGGGATGAGCAGTTCTTC.

The chain joins TRBV5-5 to TRBJ1-5; 7 nucleotides agree with TRBD1. The V gene's germline CDR1 is SGHKS and CDR2 YYEKEE (reference sequence). This CDR3 is built from 15 residues. The J segment lost 1 base and the V segment lost 4 bases, leaving 5 bases of the junction unmatched. The CDR3 nucleotides read TGTGCCAGCAGCCCCCCAGGGGGGAGCAATCAGCCCCAGCATTTT. It codes for CASSPPGGSNQPQHF.

This clone showed up just a few times. The chain recombines TRBV19 with TRBJ1-2; D is ambiguous. The V gene's germline CDR1 is LNHDA and CDR2 SQIVND (reference sequence). The V and J ends lost 6 bases and 4 bases respectively, with 15 bases between them. The CDR3 loop spans 14 amino acids. The CDR3 is CASSPTGEGYGYTF. The CDR3 DNA reads TGTGCCAGTAGCCCGACCGGGGAGGGCTATGGCTACACCTTC.

The chain carries TRBV5-3 and TRBJ2-1; no clear D. TRBV5-3 is marked as an open reading frame, function uncertain. The CDR3 length is 16 residues. The V and J ends lost 1 base and 1 base respectively, with 12 bases between them. As DNA, the CDR3 is TGTGCCAGAAGCTTGTGGGCTAGAGCGTCCTACAATGAGCAGTTCTTC. Amino acid sequence: CARSLWARASYNEQFF.

The V call is TRBV6-4, the J call TRBJ1-5; D unclear. Per germline, CDR1 MRHNA and CDR2 SNTAGT. This CDR3 is 13 amino acids long. Trimming pared 3 bases from V and 4 bases from J, leaving 7 bases between. The CDR3 DNA is TGTGCCAGCAGTGAAGAAGGAAATCAGCCCCAGCATTTT. Encoded protein: CASSEEGNQPQHF.

The chain carries TRBV5-1 and TRBJ2-7; possibly TRBD2 for D (5 bases). The CDR3 sequence is 16 residues long. Germline lookup yields CDR1 SGHRS and CDR2 YFSETQ. With 1 base removed from V and 2 bases from J, the gap between germline ends came to 16 bases. The DNA of the CDR3 is TGCGCCAGCAGCTTGTCGCGGGTAGTTAGGACCTACGAGCAGTACTTC. This sequence encodes CASSLSRVVRTYEQYF.

The chain employs TRBV9 and TRBJ1-1; D gene unclear. The CDR3 has 14 amino acids. Germline CDR1 and CDR2: SGDLS and YYNGEE. Trimming removed 0 bases at V and 0 bases at J, with 6 bases between. CDR3 bases: TGTGCCAGCAGCGTAGAAGGAATGAACACTGAAGCTTTCTTT. This translates into CASSVEGMNTEAFF. Variable domain in full (rest from reference TRBV9 and TRBJ1-1): DSGVTQTPKHLITATGQRVTLRCSPRSGDLSVYWYQQSLDQGLQFLIQYYNGEERAKGNILERFSAQQFPDLHSELNLSSLELGDSALYFCASSVEGMNTEAFFGQGTRLTVV.

The CDR3 DNA is TGTGCCAGCAGCTGGCCAGAGTGGGGCGGGGGGTCCTCAGATACGCAGTATTTT. Amino acids: CASSWPEWGGGSSDTQYF. The V call is TRBV7-8, the J call TRBJ2-3; TRBD2 matches 8 bases. The junction had 16 bases not matched to a gene; V was cut back by 4 bases and J by 4 bases. Germline CDR1 SGHVS, CDR2 FQNEAQ. The CDR3 loop spans 18 amino acids.

This chain links TRBV7-9 with TRBJ1-3; D is unresolved. CDR3 length: 15 residues. With 4 bases removed from V and 8 bases from J, the gap between germline ends came to 18 bases. Germline V gene lookup returns CDR1 SEHNR and CDR2 FQNEAQ (reference sequence). CDR3 DNA: TGTGCCAGCAGCTATAGGCCGGGTCGGGAAGACACCATATATTTT. Translated, it gives CASSYRPGREDTIYF.

The J gene is TRBJ2-1, the V gene TRBV25-1; perhaps TRBD1 as D (5 bases). CDR1 is MGHDK and CDR2 is SYGVNS in the germline V gene. Trimming shortened V by 1 base and J by 0 bases, and 7 bases separated the two germline ends. The CDR3 length is 15 residues. The CDR3 reads CASSESTGSYNEQFF. The CDR3 DNA reads TGTGCCAGCAGTGAATCTACAGGCTCCTACAATGAGCAGTTCTTC.

This chain links TRBV7-2 with TRBJ2-7; no firm D call. This CDR3 region has 14 residues. The V end was cut by 6 bases, the J end by 6 bases, with 18 bases between. From germline, CDR1 is SGHTA and CDR2 FQGNSA. The CDR3 sequence is CASRLDAGPSEQYF. CDR3 nucleotides: TGTGCCAGCAGACTGGACGCTGGGCCCTCCGAGCAGTACTTC.

The chain links TRBV5-1 to TRBJ2-1; 11 nucleotides line up with TRBD2. Germline assignment: CDR1 SGHRS and CDR2 YFSETQ. Losses at the gene ends were 7 bases for V and 8 bases for J; bases not matched to a gene: 8. The CDR3 totals 14 residues. CDR3 amino acids: CASGKLAGEDEQFF. In DNA, the CDR3 is TGCGCCAGCGGGAAACTAGCGGGAGAAGATGAGCAGTTCTTC.

This chain connects TRBV28 to TRBJ2-1, with a weak D call TRBD2 (5 bases). The CDR3 covers 15 residues. With 3 bases removed from V and 10 bases from J, the gap between germline ends came to 19 bases. CDR1 and CDR2 (germline): MDHEN, SYDVKM. CDR3 loop: CASSLISGEMREQFF. The CDR3 DNA reads TGTGCCAGCAGTTTGATCAGCGGCGAGATGCGGGAGCAGTTCTTC.

The chain uses TRBV2 and TRBJ1-1; D gene unclear. This CDR3 is built from 12 residues. The ends were cut back, 8 bases at V and 1 base at J, with 8 bases in the middle. Germline values: CDR1 SNHLY, CDR2 FYNNEI. As DNA, the CDR3 is TGTGCCAGCTGTTGGTCGAACACTGAAGCTTTCTTT. The encoded protein is CASCWSNTEAFF. The variable domain in full, with the rest retrieved from reference TRBV2 and TRBJ1-1, is EPEVTQTPSHQVTQMGQEVILRCVPISNHLYFYWYRQILGQKVEFLVSFYNNEISEKSEIFDDQFSVERPDGSNFTLKIRSTKLEDSAMYFCASCWSNTEAFFGQGTRLTVV.

This clone was seen a single time. CDR3 loop: CASSRSGSADTQYF. The CDR3 bases are TGTGCCAGCAGTCGTAGCGGGAGCGCAGATACGCAGTATTTT. The rearrangement joins TRBV28 to TRBJ2-3, with 9 bases that match TRBD2. V gave up 5 bases and J gave up 4 bases; unmatched junction bases: 4. This CDR3 spans 14 amino acids. The V gene's germline CDR1 is MDHEN and CDR2 SYDVKM.

The chain uses TRBV6-5 and TRBJ1-1; D is perhaps TRBD1 (6 bases). The CDR3 has 13 amino acids. V gave up 8 bases and J gave up 3 bases, with 13 bases separating them. The germline CDR1 and CDR2 sequences are MNHEY and SVGAGI. The CDR3 here is CASGGGGHTEAFF. The CDR3 DNA follows: TGTGCCAGCGGAGGAGGGGGGCACACTGAAGCTTTCTTT.

V usage is TRBV5-1 and J usage is TRBJ1-2; D ambiguous. V dropped 0 bases and J dropped 0 bases, with 9 bases sitting between them. Looked up from germline, CDR1 is SGHRS and CDR2 is YFSETQ. The length of the CDR3 is 15 residues. The CDR3 loop is CASSLAGKTNYGYTF. The CDR3 DNA follows: TGCGCCAGCAGCTTGGCCGGGAAGACTAACTATGGCTACACCTTC.

The chain has TRBV10-3 and TRBJ1-6; D call uncertain. The CDR3 covers 14 residues. Germline CDR1 is ENHRY and CDR2 is SYGVKD. Trimming removed 3 bases from V and 7 bases from J, with 10 bases in between. CDR3 region: CAISDPDPNSPLHF. The CDR3, as DNA: TGTGCCATCAGTGACCCAGACCCAAATTCACCCCTCCACTTT.

The chain is built from TRBV29-1 and TRBJ1-1, with 9 bases matching TRBD1. The CDR3 contains 13 residues. Germline V lookup: CDR1 SQVTM, CDR2 ANQGSEA. The V gene end was trimmed by 7 bases and the J gene end by 3 bases; junction bases not matched to a gene: 6. The CDR3 nucleotides are TGCAGCGGTACACAGGGGGCGGACACTGAAGCTTTCTTT. This codes for CSGTQGADTEAFF.

This chain uses TRBV4-2 with TRBJ2-6; either TRBD1 or TRBD2 may supply D (7 bases each). V dropped 4 bases and J dropped 0 bases, with 13 bases sitting between them. The CDR3 has 17 amino acids. The germline gives CDR1 LGHNA, CDR2 YNFKEQ. The CDR3 DNA reads as TGTGCCAGCAGCCCGGCAGGGGGGGTCTCTGGGGCCAACGTCCTGACTTTC. Amino acid sequence: CASSPAGGVSGANVLTF.

V gene TRBV3-1 (or the pseudogene TRBV3-2) combines with J gene TRBJ2-1, with TRBD2 identical over 9 bases. With 3 bases clipped from V and 8 bases from J, the junction kept 11 bases outside the gene matches. The CDR3 totals 16 residues. Germline V gives CDR1 LGHDT, CDR2 YNNKEL (reference sequence). Here the CDR3 reads CASSQYSGGATDEQFF. DNA for the CDR3: TGTGCCAGCAGCCAGTATAGCGGGGGAGCTACGGATGAGCAGTTCTTC.

This chain links TRBV5-1 with TRBJ2-7; 9 bases line up with TRBD1. Germline-derived CDR1 and CDR2 are SGHRS and YFSETQ. V lost 2 bases and J lost 0; bases outside the gene matches: 6. The CDR3 length is 16 residues. CDR3 amino acids: CASSLGGTGSSYEQYF. Written as DNA, the CDR3 is TGCGCCAGCAGCTTAGGGGGGACAGGGAGCTCCTACGAGCAGTACTTC.

The genes are TRBV7-2 and TRBJ1-5, with D hard to call. V shed 4 bases and J shed 9 bases, with 13 bases lying between them. Germline CDR1 SGHTA, CDR2 FQGNSA. The CDR3 is 13 residues long. The CDR3 region has the DNA TGTGCCAGCAGCTCCCGGGCCGCGGGGCCCCAGCATTTT. It specifies CASSSRAAGPQHF. Together with reference TRBV7-2 and TRBJ1-5, the CDR3 gives the full variable domain: GAGVSQSPSNKVTEKGKDVELRCDPISGHTALYWYRQSLGQGLEFLIYFQGNSAPDKSGLPSDRFSAERTGGSVSTLTIQRTQQEDSAVYLCASSSRAAGPQHFGDGTRLSIL.

V is TRBV10-3 and J is TRBJ1-3, with 8 bases that match TRBD1. Germline V gives CDR1 ENHRY, CDR2 SYGVKD. After removal of 5 bases from V and 3 bases from J, the junction contained 9 bases not matched to a gene. CDR3 length: 16 residues. CDR3 sequence reads: CAISSQTGEIGNTIYF. The CDR3 nucleotides read TGTGCCATCAGTTCGCAGACAGGGGAGATTGGAAACACCATATATTTT.

This chain uses TRBV11-1 with TRBJ1-1; 7 bases are shared with TRBD1. Germline lookup yields CDR1 SGHAT and CDR2 FQDESV (reference sequence). The CDR3 spans 13 residues. V lost 4 bases and J lost 5; bases outside the gene matches: 4. CDR3 sequence: CASSWDSTTEAFF. In DNA form, the CDR3 reads TGTGCCAGCAGCTGGGACAGTACGACTGAAGCTTTCTTT. The whole variable domain, filled in from reference TRBV11-1 and TRBJ1-1, reads EAEVAQSPRYKITEKSQAVAFWCDPISGHATLYWYRQILGQGPELLVQFQDESVVDDSQLPKDRFSAERLKGVDSTLKIQPAELGDSAMYLCASSWDSTTEAFFGQGTRLTVV.